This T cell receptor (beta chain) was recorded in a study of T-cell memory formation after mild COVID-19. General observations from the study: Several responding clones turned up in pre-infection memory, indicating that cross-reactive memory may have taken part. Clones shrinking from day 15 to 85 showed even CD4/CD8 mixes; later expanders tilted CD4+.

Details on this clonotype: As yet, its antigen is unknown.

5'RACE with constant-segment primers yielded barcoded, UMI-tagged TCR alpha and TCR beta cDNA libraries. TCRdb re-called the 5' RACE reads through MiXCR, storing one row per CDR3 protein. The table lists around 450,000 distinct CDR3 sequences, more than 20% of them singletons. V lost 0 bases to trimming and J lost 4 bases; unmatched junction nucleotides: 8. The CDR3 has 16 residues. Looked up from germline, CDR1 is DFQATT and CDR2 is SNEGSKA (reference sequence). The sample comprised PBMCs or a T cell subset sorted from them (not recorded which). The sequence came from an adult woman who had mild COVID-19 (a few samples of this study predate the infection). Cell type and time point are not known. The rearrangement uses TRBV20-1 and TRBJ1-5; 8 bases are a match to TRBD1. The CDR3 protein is CSARDPRQGLNQPQHF. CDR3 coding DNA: TGCAGTGCTAGAGATCCGAGACAGGGGTTGAATCAGCCCCAGCATTTT.